The present entry profiles one T cell receptor beta chain with its context. This sample was included in a study of blood T cell repertoires in COVID-19. Study details: Samples of COVID-19 (acute and convalescent) were obtained from the United States, Italy and Spain.

Seattle participants joined during active infection and were tracked over time. Germline V lookup: CDR1 MRHNA, CDR2 SNTAGT. The CDR3 extends over 14 amino acids. The J segment lost 6 bases and the V segment lost 5 bases, leaving 6 bases of the junction unmatched. Original methodology: Amplification of reference gene primers was used by the study to estimate nucleated cell counts. This table comes from immunoSEQ multiplex PCR, and its TCRdb copy is limited to in-frame clones, with some not included. The V and J calls and clone size come from that table; D and trimming were worked out from the DNA. The sample has around 260,000 clones, 91% seen once.

The gene calls are TRBV6-4 and TRBJ1-2; TRBD1 matches 10 bases. This sequence originates from a woman in her twenties or thirties with COVID-19, enrolled during active disease. Sequenced: peripheral blood. The CDR3 here is CASSMDRGSDGYTF. DNA for the CDR3: TGTGCCAGCAGTATGGACAGGGGGAGCGATGGCTACACCTTC.